This TCR beta chain was retrieved from a study of T cells after yellow fever vaccination. Study summary: The authors prepared low-cell-number fractions using SMART-Seq v4 Ultra Low Input.

Worth noting for this clonotype: Its antigen is undetermined.

Whole-study findings and limits: Shared CD4/CD8 clonotypes were a small share, likely from convergent recombination.

The CDR3 is made up of 16 amino acids. CDR1 DFQATT and CDR2 SNEGSKA come from the germline V gene (reference sequence). V gave up 6 bases and J gave up 0 bases, with 18 bases separating them. TCRdb reprocessed the 5' RACE reads with MiXCR, giving one entry per CDR3 protein. The table records 300,000 to 350,000 distinct CDR3 sequences, 4% to 5.5% of them present only once. The sample here was PBMCs, taken 15 days after the yellow fever booster vaccination. This TCR came from a man aged 18 to 29 who received the YFV17D yellow fever vaccine. V is TRBV20-1 and J is TRBJ1-5; D may be TRBD1 (5 bases). CDR3: CSAINLQENSNQPQHF. For the CDR3, the DNA is TGCAGTGCAATTAATCTACAGGAGAATAGCAATCAGCCCCAGCATTTT.